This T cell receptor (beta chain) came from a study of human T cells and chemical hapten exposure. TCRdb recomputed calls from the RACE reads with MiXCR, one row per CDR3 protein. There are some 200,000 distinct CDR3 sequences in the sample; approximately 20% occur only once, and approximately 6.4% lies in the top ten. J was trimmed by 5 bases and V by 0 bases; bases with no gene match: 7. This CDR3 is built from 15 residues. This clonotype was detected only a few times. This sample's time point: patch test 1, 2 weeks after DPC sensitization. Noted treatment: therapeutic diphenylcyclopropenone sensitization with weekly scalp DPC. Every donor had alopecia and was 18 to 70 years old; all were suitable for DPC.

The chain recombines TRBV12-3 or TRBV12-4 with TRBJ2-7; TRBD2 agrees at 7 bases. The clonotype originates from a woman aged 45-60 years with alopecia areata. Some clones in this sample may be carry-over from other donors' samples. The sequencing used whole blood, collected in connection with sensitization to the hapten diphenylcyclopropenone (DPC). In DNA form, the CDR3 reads TGTGCCAGCAGTTTAGCGGGAGGGCCCGGGAACGAGCAGTACTTC. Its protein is CASSLAGGPGNEQYF.